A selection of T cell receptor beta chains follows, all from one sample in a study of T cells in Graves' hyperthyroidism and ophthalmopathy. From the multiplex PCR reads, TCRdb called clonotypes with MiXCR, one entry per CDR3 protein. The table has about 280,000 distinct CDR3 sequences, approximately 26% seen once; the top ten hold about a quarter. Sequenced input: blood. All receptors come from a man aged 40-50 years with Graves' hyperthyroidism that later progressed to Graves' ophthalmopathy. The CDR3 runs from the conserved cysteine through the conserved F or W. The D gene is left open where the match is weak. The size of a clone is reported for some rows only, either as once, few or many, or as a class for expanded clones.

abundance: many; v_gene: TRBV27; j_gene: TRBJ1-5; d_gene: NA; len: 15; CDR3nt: TGTGCCAGCAGTTTATTGAAAGATAGCAATCAGCCCCAGCATTTT; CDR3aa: CASSLLKDSNQPQHF
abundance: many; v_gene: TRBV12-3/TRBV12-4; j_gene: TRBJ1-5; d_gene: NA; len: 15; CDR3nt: TGTGCCAGCAGTCGAGGGGGGATCCTCCTTCAGCCCCAGCATTTT; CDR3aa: CASSRGGILLQPQHF
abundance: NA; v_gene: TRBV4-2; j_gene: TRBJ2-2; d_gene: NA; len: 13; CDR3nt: TGTGCCAGCAGCCAAGATTTGAATTGGGGGCTGTTTTTT; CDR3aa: CASSQDLNWGLFF
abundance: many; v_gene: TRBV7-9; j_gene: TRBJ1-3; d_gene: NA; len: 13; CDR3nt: TGTGCCAGCAGCTCTCATTCTGGAAACACCATATATTTT; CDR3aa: CASSSHSGNTIYF
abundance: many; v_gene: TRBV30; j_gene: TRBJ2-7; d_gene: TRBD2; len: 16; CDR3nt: TGTGCCTGGAGTCGTACTGGACTAGCGGGAGGGTACGAGCAGTACTTC; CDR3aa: CAWSRTGLAGGYEQYF
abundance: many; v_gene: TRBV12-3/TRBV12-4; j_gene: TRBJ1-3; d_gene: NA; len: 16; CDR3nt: TGTGCCAGCAATTTTCGGGCCCGGGGAAATGGAAACACCATATATTTT; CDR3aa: CASNFRARGNGNTIYF
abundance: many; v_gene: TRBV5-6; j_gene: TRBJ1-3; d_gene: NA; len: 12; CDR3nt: TGTGCCAGCAGCTTGTGGCAGGGGTTTTGGATTTTT; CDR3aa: CASSLWQGFWIF
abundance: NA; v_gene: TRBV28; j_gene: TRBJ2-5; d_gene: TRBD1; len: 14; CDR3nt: TGTGCCAGCAGACCAGGGGGAAGTAGAGAGACCCAGTACTTC; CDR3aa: CASRPGGSRETQYF
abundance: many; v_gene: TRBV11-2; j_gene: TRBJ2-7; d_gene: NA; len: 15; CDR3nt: TGTGCCAGCAGTATCGAGACAGGTTTCTCCTACGAGCAGTACTTC; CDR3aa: CASSIETGFSYEQYF
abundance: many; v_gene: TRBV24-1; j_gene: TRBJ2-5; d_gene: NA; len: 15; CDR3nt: TGTGCCACCAGTGATTTGGAGCAGGGCCAAGAGACCCAGTACTTC; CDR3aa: CATSDLEQGQETQYF
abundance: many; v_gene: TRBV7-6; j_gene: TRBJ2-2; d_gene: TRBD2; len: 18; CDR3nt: TGTGCCAGCAGCCTCCTGGGCGGGAGGCTTTCGAACACCGGGGAGCTGTTTTTT; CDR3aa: CASSLLGGRLSNTGELFF
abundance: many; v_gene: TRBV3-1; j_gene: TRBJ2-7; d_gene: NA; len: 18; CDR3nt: TGTGCCAGCAGCCAAGATCTCCCTCAACTCAGCCCTACCTACGAGCAGTACTTC; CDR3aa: CASSQDLPQLSPTYEQYF